The 30 T cell receptor beta chains below all came from one sample that was sequenced in a study of control samples from healthy donors and cancer patients. The table came from immunoSEQ multiplex PCR; TCRdb's copy has only in-frame clones and leaves some out. This sample has around 17,000 clones, with approximately 91% found just once. The sequenced sample consisted of PBMCs. The receptors derive from a man in his fifties or sixties with head and neck cancer.

With regard to this clone: Other DNA sequences from this sample encode an identical CDR3 as well. The V gene is TRBV4-2, the J gene TRBJ2-1; D remains unclear. Germline V gene lookup returns CDR1 LGHNA and CDR2 YNFKEQ. V gave up 4 bases and J gave up 6 bases, with 7 bases separating them. The CDR3 is 12 amino acids. CDR3 sequence (DNA): TGTGCCAGCAGCCGACGGAGCAATGAGCAGTTCTTC. It codes for CASSRRSNEQFF.

CDR3 nucleotide sequence: TGCAGCGTTGAAGTTATGGGCAGGGGGCGCGGCTACACCTTC. It encodes CSVEVMGRGRGYTF. The rearrangement joins TRBV29-1 to TRBJ1-2; 8 nucleotides match TRBD1. The germline V gene has CDR1 SQVTM and CDR2 ANQGSEA. The CDR3 contains 14 residues. V was pared by 1 base and J by 8 bases, with 9 bases of the junction left unmatched.

The chain has TRBV25-1 and TRBJ1-6, with unresolved D. The germline V and J ends were trimmed by 0 bases and 7 bases, with 10 bases remaining between them. Germline V gene data show CDR1 as MGHDK and CDR2 as SYGVNS. There are 15 residues in the CDR3. This CDR3 reads CASSEYGRLNSPLHF. The CDR3 DNA follows: TGTGCCAGCAGTGAATATGGCAGGTTAAATTCACCCCTCCACTTT.

A remark on this clone: The junction departs from germline at one end; a sequencing error may be responsible. This chain joins TRBV19 and TRBJ2-1; D ambiguous. CDR3 length: 13 amino acids. The germline V gene has CDR1 LNHDA and CDR2 SQIVND (reference sequence). CDR3 region: CASSPPTYIEQFF. As DNA, the CDR3 is TGTGCCAGTTCTCCCCCTACCTACATTGAGCAGTTCTTC.

The CDR3 loop is CASSLEGTRVADTQYF. The CDR3 nucleotides read TGCGCCAGCAGCTTGGAGGGGACTAGGGTAGCAGATACGCAGTATTTT. The chain recombines TRBV5-1 with TRBJ2-3; 8 positions match TRBD2. V gave up 0 bases and J gave up 4 bases; unmatched junction bases: 7. The CDR3 is 16 residues long. Per the germline V gene, CDR1 is SGHRS and CDR2 is YFSETQ.

The rearrangement joins TRBV18 to TRBJ1-2; 11 bases line up with TRBD1. CDR3 length: 16 amino acids. Germline V CDR1 and CDR2: KGHSH, LQKENI. Trimming at V came to 6 bases and at J to 8 bases, leaving 14 bases not matched to a gene. The CDR3 DNA reads TGTGCCAGCTCCCGAAACCGAGGACAGGGGGCGGAGGGCTACACCTTC. This sequence encodes CASSRNRGQGAEGYTF.

V usage is TRBV2 and J usage is TRBJ1-1, with D possibly TRBD1 on 6 matching bases. V shed 1 base and J shed 5 bases, with 11 bases lying between them. The length of the CDR3 is 14 residues. CDR1 is SNHLY, CDR2 FYNNEI, per germline. The CDR3 DNA reads as TGTGCCAGCAGTGAAGGGGGGGGGCGGACTGAAGCTTTCTTT. This gives the protein CASSEGGGRTEAFF.

This chain connects TRBV7-6 to TRBJ1-5; no clear D gene. The CDR3 is made up of 22 amino acids. V dropped 5 bases and J dropped 4 bases, with 36 bases sitting between them. Germline values: CDR1 SGHVS, CDR2 FNYEAQ. The CDR3 protein is CASSPNAQYHLPAVLGNQPQHF. Here the CDR3 DNA reads TGTGCCAGCAGCCCCAATGCCCAATACCATCTTCCGGCAGTCCTGGGTAATCAGCCCCAGCATTTT.

This rearrangement joins TRBV5-8 to TRBJ1-2; no firm D call. The CDR3 sequence is 15 residues long. V dropped 3 bases and J dropped 2 bases, with 14 bases sitting between them. Per the germline V gene, CDR1 is SGHTS and CDR2 is YDEGEE. CDR3 nucleotides: TGTGCCAGCAGCTCGCCACCCCCGGGGAACTATGGCTACACCTTC. Translated: CASSSPPPGNYGYTF.

The chain couples TRBV4-1 to TRBJ2-1; D remains ambiguous. The CDR3 is made up of 15 amino acids. CDR1 MGHRA and CDR2 YSYEKL come from the germline V gene. Trimming pared 1 base from V and 5 bases from J, leaving 12 bases between. CDR3 loop: CASSQGRLSDNEQFF. CDR3 coding DNA: TGCGCCAGCAGCCAAGGCCGTCTAAGTGACAATGAGCAGTTCTTC.

The genes are TRBV2 and TRBJ2-7; TRBD1 might be the D (6 bases). V was trimmed by 6 bases and J by 0 bases, leaving 15 bases between them. The CDR3 is 15 residues long. CDR1 is SNHLY, CDR2 FYNNEI, per germline. The CDR3 sequence: CASRGRGLSSYEQYF. In DNA, the CDR3 is TGTGCCAGCAGGGGCAGGGGTTTGAGCTCCTACGAGCAGTACTTC.

This chain uses TRBV11-1 with TRBJ2-3, with D possibly called TRBD1 or TRBD2 (5 bases each). V dropped 5 bases and J dropped 2 bases, with 11 bases sitting between them. The germline CDR1 and CDR2 sequences are SGHAT and FQDESV (reference sequence). The CDR3 extends over 14 amino acids. This chain's CDR3 is CASSRRGFTDTQYF. CDR3 coding DNA: TGTGCCAGCAGCCGTCGGGGCTTCACAGATACGCAGTATTTT.

In its sample, this clone was seen once. This rearrangement joins TRBV5-6 to TRBJ2-1, with a possible D match to TRBD1 (7 bases). Germline V gene data show CDR1 as SGHDT and CDR2 as YYEEEE. The ends were cut back, 1 base at V and 0 bases at J, with 14 bases in the middle. This CDR3 has 17 residues. This CDR3 reads CASSLWQGGDSYNEQFF. The CDR3 DNA sequence: TGTGCCAGCAGCTTGTGGCAGGGGGGAGACTCCTACAATGAGCAGTTCTTC.

V and J are TRBV6-5 and TRBJ1-1; no firm D call. V gave up 8 bases and J gave up 5 bases, with 21 bases separating them. CDR1 and CDR2 from the germline V gene are MNHEY and SVGAGI. The CDR3 extends over 15 amino acids. CDR3 bases: TGTGCCAGCCGGCGGGGAGAGGGTTTATTGACTGAAGCTTTCTTT. Its protein product is CASRRGEGLLTEAFF.

This chain joins TRBV7-2 and TRBJ2-1, with D maybe TRBD1 (6 bases). Germline-derived CDR1 and CDR2 are SGHTA and FQGNSA. The germline V and J ends were trimmed by 1 base and 6 bases, with 10 bases remaining between them. This CDR3 spans 14 amino acids. CDR3 DNA: TGTGCCAGCAGCTTAGTCAGGGGACGCAATGAGCAGTTCTTC. Its translation is CASSLVRGRNEQFF.

This clone was observed a single time. The V call is TRBV6-5, the J call TRBJ2-7, with TRBD2 as a possible D gene (6 bases). CDR3 size: 12 residues. V dropped 8 bases and J dropped 2 bases, with 10 bases sitting between them. CDR1 is MNHEY, CDR2 SVGAGI, per germline. CDR3 bases: TGTGCCAGCGAGCGGGTCACCTACGAGCAGTACTTC. This codes for CASERVTYEQYF.

The J gene is TRBJ1-2, the V gene TRBV19, with D uncertain. Germline loops: CDR1 LNHDA, CDR2 SQIVND (reference sequence). The V end lost 1 base, the J end lost 4 bases, and 10 bases lay between the germline ends. The CDR3 is 14 amino acids. This CDR3 is CASSIVGRSYGYTF. The CDR3 DNA reads as TGTGCCAGTAGTATAGTTGGCAGGTCCTATGGCTACACCTTC. Variable domain in full (rest from reference TRBV19 and TRBJ1-2): DGGITQSPKYLFRKEGQNVTLSCEQNLNHDAMYWYRQDPGQGLRLIYYSQIVNDFQKGDIAEGYSVSREKKESFPLTVTSAQKNPTAFYLCASSIVGRSYGYTFGSGTRLTVV.

The rearrangement uses TRBV5-1 and TRBJ2-5; TRBD1 matches at 9 bases. J lost 5 bases, V lost 0 bases, and 5 bases had no gene match. This CDR3 contains 15 residues. CDR1 and CDR2 from the germline V gene are SGHRS and YFSETQ. CDR3 amino acids: CASSLADRGGETQYF. In DNA, the CDR3 is TGCGCCAGCAGCTTGGCGGACAGGGGAGGCGAGACCCAGTACTTC.

The chain employs TRBV5-8 and TRBJ2-2; D gene unclear. There are 15 residues in the CDR3. Trimming shortened V by 6 bases and J by 3 bases, and 15 bases separated the two germline ends. Germline assignment: CDR1 SGHTS and CDR2 YDEGEE. CDR3 DNA sequence: TGTGCCAGCAATAGGGATAATATCCACACCGGGGAGCTGTTTTTT. Amino acids: CASNRDNIHTGELFF.

This rearrangement joins TRBV18 to TRBJ2-5; a weak D match, TRBD1 (5 bases). The germline V and J ends were trimmed by 4 bases and 1 base, with 10 bases remaining between them. CDR1 and CDR2 (germline): KGHSH, LQKENI. The CDR3 consists of 14 residues. The CDR3 DNA follows: TGTGCCAGCTCACTGCGACAGACCCAAGAGACCCAGTACTTC. It codes for CASSLRQTQETQYF.

This chain links TRBV5-1 with TRBJ1-1; TRBD1 matches 7 bases. V dropped 1 base and J dropped 5; count of bases not matched to a gene: 5. The CDR3 spans 14 residues. Per the germline V gene, CDR1 is SGHRS and CDR2 is YFSETQ. The CDR3 loop reads CASSLKQGQTEAFF. The CDR3 nucleotides are TGCGCCAGCAGCTTGAAACAGGGGCAGACTGAAGCTTTCTTT.

The genes are TRBV6-6 and TRBJ2-5; 13 bases line up with TRBD2. Germline assignment: CDR1 MNHNY and CDR2 SVGAGI (reference sequence). V shed 6 bases, J shed 4 bases, and the junction held 8 bases outside the gene matches. The CDR3 covers 16 residues. DNA of the CDR3: TGTGCCAGCAGGGGCACTAGCGGGGGGGCCGGAGAGACCCAGTACTTC. Translated, it gives CASRGTSGGAGETQYF.

This chain joins TRBV19 and TRBJ2-1; 8 bases align to TRBD1. This CDR3 region has 12 residues. Germline trimming cut 9 bases from V and 5 bases from J; bases unmatched to any gene: 3. Germline V lookup: CDR1 LNHDA, CDR2 SQIVND (reference sequence). The CDR3 nucleotides read TGTGCCAGCGGACAGGGCGACAATGAGCAGTTCTTC. It is translated as CASGQGDNEQFF. Together with reference TRBV19 and TRBJ2-1, the CDR3 gives the full variable domain: DGGITQSPKYLFRKEGQNVTLSCEQNLNHDAMYWYRQDPGQGLRLIYYSQIVNDFQKGDIAEGYSVSREKKESFPLTVTSAQKNPTAFYLCASGQGDNEQFFGPGTRLTVL.

The gene calls are TRBV7-9 and TRBJ1-6; TRBD1 matches at 7 bases. Per the germline V gene, CDR1 is SEHNR and CDR2 is FQNEAQ (reference sequence). The CDR3 covers 12 residues. Trimming removed 8 bases from V and 7 bases from J; junction bases left unmatched: 2. CDR3 in DNA: TGTGCCAGCCGGGACAGAAATTCACCCCTCCACTTT. It yields the protein CASRDRNSPLHF.

The V and J genes are TRBV10-2 and TRBJ2-2; perhaps TRBD1 as D (5 bases). The CDR3 sequence is 13 residues long. The V gene's germline CDR1 is WSHSY and CDR2 SAAADI. V lost 6 bases, J lost 5 bases, and 10 bases lay in between. The CDR3 reads CASRTPGTGELFF. The DNA of the CDR3 is TGCGCCAGCAGGACACCAGGGACCGGGGAGCTGTTTTTT.

The chain employs TRBV9 and TRBJ1-4; 7 bases agree with TRBD1. J lost 7 bases, V lost 0 bases, and 6 bases had no gene match. Germline CDR1 and CDR2: SGDLS and YYNGEE. This CDR3 region has 15 residues. CDR3 residues: CASSVAGGIGEKLFF. The CDR3 bases are TGTGCCAGCAGCGTAGCAGGGGGGATCGGTGAAAAACTGTTTTTT.

J is TRBJ2-5 and V is TRBV20-1; possible D gene TRBD2, 5 bases. CDR1 is DFQATT, CDR2 SNEGSKA, per germline (reference sequence). Trimming removed 4 bases at V and 5 bases at J, with 8 bases between. The length of the CDR3 is 11 residues. The CDR3 loop is CSATRGETQYF. CDR3 DNA: TGCAGTGCTACCCGCGGGGAGACCCAGTACTTC.

The chain employs TRBV28 and TRBJ1-6; D uncertain. Germline V gene lookup returns CDR1 MDHEN and CDR2 SYDVKM. The CDR3 consists of 16 residues. Trimming took 4 bases from V and 5 from J, leaving 15 bases between them. CDR3 loop: CASSSPWTDNNSPLHF. CDR3 sequence (DNA): TGTGCCAGCAGTTCTCCGTGGACGGATAATAATTCACCCCTCCACTTT. Complete variable domain (other parts from reference TRBV28 and TRBJ1-6): DVKVTQSSRYLVKRTGEKVFLECVQDMDHENMFWYRQDPGLGLRLIYFSYDVKMKEKGDIPEGYSVSREKKERFSLILESASTNQTSMYLCASSSPWTDNNSPLHFGNGTRLTVT.

This chain uses TRBV4-1 with TRBJ1-4; the D is unclear. CDR3 size: 13 residues. V was trimmed by 4 bases and J by 8 bases, leaving 11 bases between them. CDR1 MGHRA and CDR2 YSYEKL come from the germline V gene. The CDR3 nucleotides are TGCGCCAGCAGCCTACTGGGCCGCGAAAAACTGTTTTTT. Residues: CASSLLGREKLFF.

The chain recombines TRBV2 with TRBJ1-2, with D tentatively TRBD1 (5 bases). The CDR3 loop spans 12 amino acids. With 6 bases removed from V and 5 bases from J, the gap between germline ends came to 10 bases. Germline loops: CDR1 SNHLY, CDR2 FYNNEI. Written as DNA, the CDR3 is TGTGCCAGCAGAAGGGAGGGGTATGGCTACACCTTC. This sequence encodes CASRREGYGYTF.